One sample yielded the 30 T cell receptor beta chains listed below, sequenced in a study of vaccination and CD4 T cells after COVID-19. Antigens for these TCRs are unknown. Scientists ran DNA taken from cultured CD4+ T cells through the Oncomine TCR Beta short-read assay for sequencing. TCRdb fed the PCR reads into MiXCR, producing one record per CDR3 protein. The table shows under 20,000 distinct CDR3 sequences, with around 47% occurring only once. Treatment indicated: approximately 9-day PBMC culture with coronavirus spike peptide pools or control peptides (ViraFEST assay). The starting material was CD4+ T cells from blood, cultured in vitro, obtained before SARS-CoV-2 vaccination. These receptors were taken from a human donor who had recovered from COVID-19.

This rearrangement joins TRBV27 to TRBJ2-7, with TRBD1 matching 12 bases. CDR3 length: 15 residues. The V gene end was trimmed by 2 bases and the J gene end by 5 bases; junction bases not matched to a gene: 4. CDR1 and CDR2 (germline): MNHEY, SMNVEV (reference sequence). The DNA for the CDR3 is TGTGCCAGCAGTTTACGGGACAGGGGGCCCGACGAGCAGTACTTC. As protein: CASSLRDRGPDEQYF.

This clonotype was seen only a few times. The rearrangement uses TRBV7-8 and TRBJ1-2; TRBD1 is a possible D gene (5 bases). Trimming stripped 1 base from V and 8 bases from J, with 14 bases between. The CDR3 is 14 residues long. In germline, CDR1 is SGHVS, CDR2 FQNEAQ. The CDR3 DNA reads TGTGCCAGCAGCTTAGGTCGTCAGGGTAGGGGCTACACCTTC. Translated, it gives CASSLGRQGRGYTF.

This clonotype was detected only a few times. The gene calls are TRBV20-1 and TRBJ1-2, with a tentative D call TRBD1 (6 bases). The V end lost 2 bases, the J end lost 8 bases, and 18 bases lay between the germline ends. The CDR3 sequence is 14 residues long. Germline values: CDR1 DFQATT, CDR2 SNEGSKA (reference sequence). CDR3 protein: CSARLRGNSEGYTF. The CDR3 DNA sequence: TGCAGTGCTAGACTGAGGGGGAATTCGGAAGGCTACACCTTC.

This clonotype showed up just a few times. This chain joins TRBV20-1 and TRBJ2-1; the match to TRBD2 covers 8 bases. Germline assignment: CDR1 DFQATT and CDR2 SNEGSKA (reference sequence). V lost 5 bases, J lost 5 bases, and 14 bases stayed unmatched. CDR3 length: 16 residues. The CDR3 spells CSAHPPGRAGDNEQFF. The CDR3 DNA reads as TGCAGTGCTCATCCACCCGGGAGGGCCGGAGACAATGAGCAGTTCTTC.

This chain joins TRBV2 and TRBJ1-2, with TRBD1 matching over 7 bases. The CDR3 is 15 amino acids. Germline-derived CDR1 and CDR2 are SNHLY and FYNNEI. V was pared by 4 bases and J by 1 base, with 6 bases of the junction left unmatched. CDR3 DNA sequence: TGTGCCAGCAGTGGCCAGGGGGGGCGTAACTATGGCTACACCTTC. Protein product: CASSGQGGRNYGYTF. Drawing the rest from reference TRBV2 and TRBJ1-2, the complete variable domain is EPEVTQTPSHQVTQMGQEVILRCVPISNHLYFYWYRQILGQKVEFLVSFYNNEISEKSEIFDDQFSVERPDGSNFTLKIRSTKLEDSAMYFCASSGQGGRNYGYTFGSGTRLTVV.

The rearrangement joins TRBV7-2 to TRBJ1-2; D remains unclear. The ends were cut back, 0 bases at V and 8 bases at J, with 10 bases in the middle. The germline gives CDR1 SGHTA, CDR2 FQGNSA. CDR3 length: 13 amino acids. The CDR3 bases are TGTGCCAGCAGCTTAGCGGGCTTCGCCGGCTACACCTTC. It translates to CASSLAGFAGYTF.

The V call is TRBV29-1, the J call TRBJ1-5; 7 positions agree with TRBD1. Germline V lookup: CDR1 SQVTM, CDR2 ANQGSEA. The CDR3 totals 13 residues. With V trimmed by 6 bases and J by 5 bases, 7 bases remained unmatched. Here the CDR3 DNA reads TGCAGCGTGCAAGACAGGGAGCATCAGCCCCAGCATTTT. Protein: CSVQDREHQPQHF.

This clonotype was detected only a few times. In DNA, the CDR3 is TGTGCCAGCAGCCGTCGTGACTATGGCTACACCTTC. It encodes CASSRRDYGYTF. The J gene is TRBJ1-2, the V gene TRBV6-1; no firm D call. Germline V gene sequence: CDR1 MNHNS, CDR2 SASEGT. CDR3 size: 12 residues. The V end was cut by 6 bases, the J end by 3 bases, with 8 bases between.

The rearrangement uses TRBV6-1 and TRBJ1-1; a weak D match, TRBD1 (6 bases). Trimming cost V 6 bases and J 4 bases, with 15 bases left between them. Germline V gene data show CDR1 as MNHNS and CDR2 as SASEGT. The CDR3 is 14 amino acids. The CDR3 DNA reads TGTGCCAGCAGACACCGTGACAGGCCCACTGAAGCTTTCTTT. It codes for CASRHRDRPTEAFF.

This sequence joins TRBV6-2 or TRBV6-3 and TRBJ1-2; TRBD1 matches at 7 bases. J was trimmed by 3 bases and V by 5 bases; bases with no gene match: 9. CDR1 MNHEY and CDR2 SVGEGT come from the germline V gene. The CDR3 runs 15 residues. The CDR3: CASSSPGGTDYGYTF. Written as DNA, the CDR3 is TGTGCCAGCAGTAGCCCAGGGGGAACGGACTATGGCTACACCTTC.

The chain uses TRBV6-1 and TRBJ1-1; TRBD1 matches 7 bases. The ends lost 8 bases at V and 0 bases at J; junction bases unmatched: 3. Germline V lookup: CDR1 MNHNS, CDR2 SASEGT. The CDR3 totals 13 residues. CDR3 protein: CASQDRVNTEAFF. The CDR3 DNA follows: TGTGCCAGCCAAGACAGGGTGAACACTGAAGCTTTCTTT.

The sample holds a few counts of this clonotype. This chain joins TRBV2 and TRBJ1-1; tentatively, D is TRBD1 (5 bases). The CDR3 has 13 residues. CDR1 is SNHLY, CDR2 FYNNEI, per germline. Trimming shortened V by 8 bases and J by 1 base, and 11 bases separated the two germline ends. The CDR3 DNA is TGTGCCAGCGATATGGGGACGAACACTGAAGCTTTCTTT. This codes for CASDMGTNTEAFF. The full variable domain, with the rest looked up from reference TRBV2 and TRBJ1-1, is EPEVTQTPSHQVTQMGQEVILRCVPISNHLYFYWYRQILGQKVEFLVSFYNNEISEKSEIFDDQFSVERPDGSNFTLKIRSTKLEDSAMYFCASDMGTNTEAFFGQGTRLTVV.

This clonotype appeared a few times. This sequence joins TRBV6-1 and TRBJ2-5, with 9 bases matching TRBD1. CDR3 length equals 14 residues. Germline-derived CDR1 and CDR2 are MNHNS and SASEGT. V lost 6 bases, J lost 9 bases, and 11 bases stayed unmatched. CDR3 protein: CASRTGTGIFAQYF. CDR3 bases: TGTGCCAGCAGGACCGGGACAGGGATTTTCGCCCAGTACTTC.

The chain carries TRBV20-1 and TRBJ2-7; D possibly corresponds to TRBD2 (5 bases). The CDR3 consists of 12 residues. The germline gives CDR1 DFQATT, CDR2 SNEGSKA (reference sequence). The ends were cut back, 7 bases at V and 6 bases at J, with 16 bases in the middle. The CDR3 spells CSVSSGIGEQYF. CDR3 nucleotide sequence: TGCAGTGTCTCTTCGGGAATAGGCGAGCAGTACTTC.

This clonotype was counted only a few times. This rearrangement joins TRBV6-1 to TRBJ2-5; no definite D call. The CDR3 length is 12 residues. Deletions cut 4 bases from V and 5 bases from J, with 8 bases between. Germline CDR1 MNHNS, CDR2 SASEGT. Written as DNA, the CDR3 is TGTGCCAGCAGTGCCAGAATGGAGACCCAGTACTTC. It yields the protein CASSARMETQYF.

J is TRBJ2-2 and V is TRBV20-1, with TRBD2 as a possible D gene (5 bases). CDR3 length equals 12 residues. V shed 4 bases and J shed 5 bases, with 8 bases lying between them. Germline loops: CDR1 DFQATT, CDR2 SNEGSKA (reference sequence). The CDR3, as DNA: TGCAGTGCTAACCGGAGGACCGGGGAGCTGTTTTTT. This gives the protein CSANRRTGELFF.

This clonotype was seen a handful of times. This sequence joins TRBV28 and TRBJ2-7, with D possibly being TRBD1 or TRBD2 (5 bases each). Germline values: CDR1 MDHEN, CDR2 SYDVKM. The CDR3 contains 14 residues. V was shortened by 7 bases and J by 4 bases, with 17 bases between the two germline ends. CDR3: CASTRGSDSYEQYF. CDR3 bases: TGTGCCAGCACCCGGGGCTCAGATTCTTACGAGCAGTACTTC.

The V gene is TRBV7-9, the J gene TRBJ2-3; D unresolved. Trimming left V 5 bases short and J 7 bases short, with 7 bases between. The germline gives CDR1 SEHNR, CDR2 FQNEAQ (reference sequence). The CDR3 is made up of 11 amino acids. The CDR3 here is CASSLDNTQYF. CDR3 coding DNA: TGTGCCAGCAGCCTTGACAATACGCAGTATTTT.

The chain couples TRBV19 to TRBJ1-2; the D gene is possibly TRBD1 (6 bases). Germline V gene lookup returns CDR1 LNHDA and CDR2 SQIVND (reference sequence). Trimming removed 6 bases from V and 3 bases from J, with 17 bases in between. The CDR3 is 15 residues long. The CDR3 here is CASRPDRSPYYGYTF. As DNA, the CDR3 is TGTGCCAGTAGACCCGACAGGTCTCCCTACTATGGCTACACCTTC.

The chain carries TRBV7-2 and TRBJ1-2; TRBD1 matches 8 bases. CDR1 and CDR2 (germline): SGHTA, FQGNSA. The trim removed 4 bases at V and 8 bases at J, leaving 3 bases unmatched. The CDR3 is 12 residues long. The CDR3 region has the DNA TGTGCCAGCAGCTCACAGGGGGGCGGCTACACCTTC. Residues: CASSSQGGGYTF.

The chain uses TRBV9 and TRBJ2-2; possibly TRBD2 for D (5 bases). Germline V gene sequence: CDR1 SGDLS, CDR2 YYNGEE. The CDR3 is 14 amino acids. V shed 2 bases and J shed 8 bases, with 13 bases lying between them. The CDR3 sequence: CASSVLREGGELFF. The CDR3 nucleotides read TGTGCCAGCAGCGTGCTTCGGGAAGGAGGGGAGCTGTTTTTT.

V is TRBV29-1 and J is TRBJ2-3, with 7 bases that match TRBD2. The V and J ends lost 6 bases and 1 base, in that order; junction bases with no gene match: 4. CDR1 SQVTM and CDR2 ANQGSEA come from the germline V gene. CDR3 length: 13 residues. The CDR3 is CSVPSGGTDTQYF. The CDR3 nucleotides are TGCAGCGTGCCTAGCGGAGGCACAGATACGCAGTATTTT.

This clonotype was counted a few times. The V gene is TRBV7-2, the J gene TRBJ1-2; D is perhaps TRBD1 (5 bases). The CDR3 is 13 residues long. V was pared by 4 bases and J by 4 bases, with 10 bases between. Germline assignment: CDR1 SGHTA and CDR2 FQGNSA. The CDR3 here is CASSSGQGYGYTF. The CDR3 DNA reads as TGTGCCAGCAGCTCCGGCCAGGGCTATGGCTACACCTTC.

In its sample, this clonotype was seen a few times. The chain recombines TRBV5-5 with TRBJ1-2; D ambiguous. Germline CDR1 is SGHKS and CDR2 is YYEKEE (reference sequence). V was cut by 0 bases and J by 9 bases, with 21 bases left in between. The CDR3 is made up of 16 amino acids. CDR3 nucleotide sequence: TGTGCCAGCAGCTTGGAGATGATTACATCTCTATGGAGCTACACCTTC. This translates into CASSLEMITSLWSYTF.

This clonotype was counted only a few times. V and J are TRBV24-1 and TRBJ1-1; D possibly corresponds to TRBD1 (5 bases). There are 15 residues in the CDR3. Per germline, CDR1 KGHDR and CDR2 SFDVKD. The germline V and J ends were trimmed by 2 bases and 5 bases, with 14 bases remaining between them. CDR3 DNA sequence: TGTGCCACCAGTGATTCCGGGACGTCGGTGACTGAAGCTTTCTTT. The encoded protein is CATSDSGTSVTEAFF.

This clonotype came up once. CDR3 coding DNA: TGTGCCGAACGAGGAAGGGTGGCCGGGGAGCTGTTTTTT. It codes for CAERGRVAGELFF. V usage is TRBV2 and J usage is TRBJ2-2; D remains ambiguous. Germline values: CDR1 SNHLY, CDR2 FYNNEI. The V gene lost 11 bases and the J gene lost 6 bases, with 16 bases spanning the gap. The CDR3 contains 13 residues.

This chain uses TRBV11-2 with TRBJ2-7; D is uncertain. The V gene's germline CDR1 is SGHAT and CDR2 FQNNGV. The V gene lost 5 bases and the J gene lost 2 bases, with 7 bases spanning the gap. The CDR3 extends over 12 amino acids. Written as DNA, the CDR3 is TGTGCCAGCAGCCCTACTCCCTACGAGCAGTACTTC. Its translation: CASSPTPYEQYF. The full variable domain, in which reference TRBV11-2 and TRBJ2-7 provide the parts outside the CDR3, is EAGVAQSPRYKIIEKRQSVAFWCNPISGHATLYWYQQILGQGPKLLIQFQNNGVVDDSQLPKDRFSAERLKGVDSTLKIQPAKLEDSAVYLCASSPTPYEQYFGPGTRLTVT.

The chain uses TRBV7-2 and TRBJ1-5, with 8 nucleotides matching TRBD1. CDR3 length: 15 residues. Looked up from germline, CDR1 is SGHTA and CDR2 is FQGNSA. V gave up 6 bases and J gave up 2 bases; unmatched junction bases: 6. CDR3 bases: TGTGCCAGCAGTCGTACACAGGGGGGCAATCAGCCCCAGCATTTT. It yields the protein CASSRTQGGNQPQHF.

As concerns this clonotype: This CDR3 is missing its conserved last phenylalanine or tryptophan, likely due to a read error. The rearrangement joins TRBV19 to TRBJ1-5; D gene ambiguous. V lost 2 bases, J lost 2 bases, and 10 bases lay in between. The CDR3 is made up of 15 amino acids. Germline loops: CDR1 LNHDA, CDR2 SQIVND (reference sequence). The CDR3 coding sequence is TGTGCCAGTAGTATAAGGGCGGGTGGCAATCAGCCCCAGCATCTT. Protein product: CASSIRAGGNQPQHL.

The chain links TRBV27 to TRBJ1-6; no definite D call. V shed 3 bases and J shed 0 bases, with 15 bases lying between them. The CDR3 extends over 18 amino acids. Germline V gene data show CDR1 as MNHEY and CDR2 as SMNVEV (reference sequence). CDR3 DNA sequence: TGTGCCAGCAGTTTGTTCCAGACCGGGAGCTCCTATAATTCACCCCTCCACTTT. Translation: CASSLFQTGSSYNSPLHF.